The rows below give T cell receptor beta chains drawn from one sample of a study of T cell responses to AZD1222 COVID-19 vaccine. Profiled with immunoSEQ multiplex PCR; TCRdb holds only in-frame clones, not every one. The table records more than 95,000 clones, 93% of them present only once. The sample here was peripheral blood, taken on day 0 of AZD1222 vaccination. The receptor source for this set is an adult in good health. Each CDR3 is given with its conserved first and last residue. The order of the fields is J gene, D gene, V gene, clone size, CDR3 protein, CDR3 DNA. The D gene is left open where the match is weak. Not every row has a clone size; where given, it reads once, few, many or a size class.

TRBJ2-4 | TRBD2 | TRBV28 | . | CASSLETSGQYF | TGTGCCAGCAGTTTGGAAACTAGCGGCCAGTACTTC
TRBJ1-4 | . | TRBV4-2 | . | CASSQVLRGTTNEKLFF | TGTGCCAGCAGCCAAGTACTCAGAGGCACAACTAATGAAAAACTGTTTTTT
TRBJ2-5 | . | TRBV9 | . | CASSARTTQETQYF | TGTGCCAGCAGCGCGCGGACTACACAAGAGACCCAGTACTTC
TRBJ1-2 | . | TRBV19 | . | CASSETGTSYGYTF | TGTGCCAGTTCCGAAACCGGGACAAGCTATGGCTACACCTTC
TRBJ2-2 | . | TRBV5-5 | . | CASSYLGGDGGELFF | TGTGCCAGCAGCTACCTGGGGGGTGATGGCGGGGAGCTGTTTTTT
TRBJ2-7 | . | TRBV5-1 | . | CASSLESAAGYEQYF | TGCGCCAGCAGCTTGGAATCCGCTGCGGGATACGAGCAGTACTTC
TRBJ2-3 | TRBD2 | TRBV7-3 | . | CASSLMVRTGLAGTDTQYF | TGTGCCAGCAGCTTAATGGTCAGAACAGGACTAGCGGGCACAGATACGCAGTATTTT
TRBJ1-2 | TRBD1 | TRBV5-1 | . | CASSLAQGAGYTF | TGCGCCAGCAGCTTGGCCCAGGGGGCTGGCTACACCTTC
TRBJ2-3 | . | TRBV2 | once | CASSDVAAPRGTQYF | TGTGCCAGCAGTGACGTTGCGGCCCCCAGAGGTACGCAGTATTTT
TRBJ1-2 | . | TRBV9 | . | CASSVEGRPYGYTF | TGTGCCAGCAGCGTAGAAGGCAGACCCTATGGCTACACCTTC
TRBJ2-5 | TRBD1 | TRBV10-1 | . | CASSPGTGGRETQYF | TGCGCCAGCAGTCCCGGGACAGGGGGCCGGGAGACCCAGTACTTC
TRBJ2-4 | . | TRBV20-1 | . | CSASDRTGVAYNIQYF | TGCAGTGCTAGTGACAGAACGGGAGTGGCGTATAACATTCAGTACTTC
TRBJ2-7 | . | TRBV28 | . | CASSSPDKYEQYF | TGTGCCAGCAGTTCGCCTGACAAATACGAGCAGTACTTC
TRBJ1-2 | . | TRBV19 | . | CASSIQPLQPYGYTF | TGTGCCAGTAGTATTCAGCCCCTACAGCCCTATGGCTACACCTTC
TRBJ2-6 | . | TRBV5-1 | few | CASSPGGANVLTF | TGCGCCAGCAGCCCGGGGGGGGCCAACGTCCTGACTTTC
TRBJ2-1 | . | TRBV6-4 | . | CASSDSTARNEQFF | TGTGCCAGCAGTGACTCGACGGCACGCAATGAGCAGTTCTTC
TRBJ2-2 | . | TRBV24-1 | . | CATSDSDRLTGELFF | TGTGCCACCAGTGATTCCGACAGACTCACCGGGGAGCTGTTTTTT
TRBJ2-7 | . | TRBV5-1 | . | CASSLSRASYEQYF | TGCGCCAGCAGCTTGTCCCGGGCTTCCTACGAGCAGTACTTC
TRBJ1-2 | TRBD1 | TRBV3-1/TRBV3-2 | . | CASRRGTGVYGYTF | TGTGCCAGCAGGCGCGGGACAGGGGTCTATGGCTACACCTTC
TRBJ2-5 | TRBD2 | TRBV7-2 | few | CASSPRGLAEETQYF | TGTGCCAGCAGCCCGCGGGGACTAGCGGAGGAGACCCAGTACTTC
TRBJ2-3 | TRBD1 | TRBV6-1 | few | CASSDVGGTATDTQYF | TGTGCCAGCAGTGACGTGGGTGGGACAGCAACAGATACGCAGTATTTT
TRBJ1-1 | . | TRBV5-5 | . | CASSLSLGTTEAFF | TGTGCCAGCAGCTTGAGTTTGGGGACCACTGAAGCTTTCTTT
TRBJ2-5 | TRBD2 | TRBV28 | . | CASTTHGGPSGGETQYF | TGTGCCAGCACCACCCATGGGGGGCCGAGCGGGGGAGAGACCCAGTACTTC
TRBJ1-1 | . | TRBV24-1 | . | CATSDWWNTEAFF | TGTGCCACCAGTGATTGGTGGAACACTGAAGCTTTCTTT
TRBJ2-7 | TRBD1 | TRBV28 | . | CASSSRPGQGTQWQYF | TGTGCCAGCAGTTCCCGACCGGGACAGGGGACACAATGGCAGTACTTC
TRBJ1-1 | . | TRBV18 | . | CASSPAGRNTEAFF | TGTGCCAGCTCACCGGCGGGACGGAACACTGAAGCTTTCTTT
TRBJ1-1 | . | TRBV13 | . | CASSSNRQWGGAFF | TGTGCCAGCAGCTCGAATCGTCAGTGGGGGGGAGCTTTCTTT
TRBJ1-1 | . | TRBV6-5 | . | CASTLQTGEAFF | TGTGCCAGCACCCTTCAGACGGGTGAAGCTTTCTTT
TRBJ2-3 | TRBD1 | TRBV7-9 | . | CASSLMGQSTDTQYF | TGTGCCAGCAGCTTAATGGGACAGAGTACAGATACGCAGTATTTT
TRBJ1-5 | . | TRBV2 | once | CASRGEGNQPQHF | TGTGCCAGCAGGGGAGAGGGTAATCAGCCCCAGCATTTT
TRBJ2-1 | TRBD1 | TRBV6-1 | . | CASSERDSRNEQFF | TGTGCCAGCAGTGAGAGGGACAGTAGAAATGAGCAGTTCTTC
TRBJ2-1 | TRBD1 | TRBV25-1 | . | CASWGQGGDEQFF | TGTGCCAGCTGGGGACAGGGGGGAGATGAGCAGTTCTTC
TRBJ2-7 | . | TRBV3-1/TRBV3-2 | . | CASSKNRHHEQYF | TGTGCCAGCAGTAAAAATAGACACCACGAGCAGTACTTC